This T cell receptor (beta chain) was identified during a study of blood T cells in healthy people across ages. Study outcomes and limitations: TCR beta diversity per million T cells fell roughly linearly with age.

This clonotype has a handful of counts. Its antigen remains unknown. The authors ran a second PCR of roughly 6 to 12 cycles using a sample-barcoded 5' primer and a J-beta primer mix. TCRdb itself ran the 5' RACE reads through MiXCR, one entry per CDR3 protein. Among some 760,000 distinct CDR3 sequences, 20% to 25% were seen once, and the ten largest hold 9.4%. Peripheral blood, roughly 9.3 milliliters per donor, was collected. Isolation recovered at least 6 million PBMCs from every sample. At least 5 micrograms of total RNA were extracted per sample. These data were also filed under a second study, of T cells of mothers and their children.

Sequences were obtained from blood. The sequence came from a boy younger than 18 in good health.

CDR3 amino acids: CASSQDGGGSYEQYF. The CDR3 DNA follows: TGCGCCAGCAGCCAAGATGGAGGGGGCTCCTACGAGCAGTACTTC. V usage is TRBV4-3 and J usage is TRBJ2-7; TRBD1 or TRBD2 may be the D gene (6 bases each). V lost 0 bases, J lost 0 bases, and 9 bases lay in between. CDR1 is LGHNA, CDR2 YSLEER, per germline. The CDR3 has 15 amino acids.